This T cell receptor beta chain emerged from a study of T cell responses to AZD1222 COVID-19 vaccine. This clone was seen only a few times. Repertoires were generated with immunoSEQ multiplex PCR, while TCRdb's copy carries only in-frame clones and drops some. This sample has some 120,000 clones, with roughly 91% found just once. Here the sequenced sample was peripheral blood, taken on day 0 of AZD1222 vaccination. This receptor was taken from an adult in good health.

CDR3 residues: CASSRSKGASTEAFF. For the CDR3, the DNA is TGTGCCAGCAGCAGAAGTAAGGGGGCGAGCACTGAAGCTTTCTTT. The chain has TRBV2 and TRBJ1-1, with 7 bases fitting TRBD1. The trim removed 6 bases at V and 4 bases at J, leaving 11 bases unmatched. Germline assignment: CDR1 SNHLY and CDR2 FYNNEI. This CDR3 spans 15 amino acids.